This TCR beta chain derives from a study of tumor and adjacent non-tumor tissue in lung cancer (dated by TCRdb to 2016 to 2019). At the level of the whole study: By cancer type, the cohort comprised eleven to twelve adenocarcinoma patients, a couple of squamous cell carcinoma patients and 1 small cell lung cancer patient. Ages among the roughly 15 patients ranged from roughly 31 to 76 years, there were about ten men and 5 women, and disease was at TNM stage I to III. Sequencing generated a total of more than 95,000,000 productive TCRbeta reads, averaging around 4 million reads per sample. The study compared bulk TCRbeta repertoires between lung tumor tissue and matched distant non-tumor lung tissue from approximately 14 lung cancer patients. Around 31 paired specimens, one tumor and one normal lung sample per patient, were profiled by TCRbeta CDR3 sequencing. The paper's findings and limits, for the study overall: The sequencing platform is not named in the methods, and unique molecular identifiers are not mentioned. The cohort had only about 16 patients, and the authors noted that larger samples and more detailed clinical data are needed. A significantly larger cumulative share of the repertoire was made up by the top 100 clones in normal lung than in tumor tissue. TCR diversity was significantly higher in younger patients, and higher tumor TCR diversity was associated with shorter overall and disease-free survival. Because peripheral blood was not sequenced, blood TCRbeta repertoires in the lung cancer patients of the study were not examined. TCR diversity (inverse Simpson) was significantly higher in tumor than in normal lung tissue (approximately 400 vs 170, P = 0.0075, Mann-Whitney U test).

As concerns this clonotype: What this receptor recognizes is not known. A junction end diverges from the germline sequence, so it may reflect a read error.

The library was obtained by multiplex PCR. The instrument was an Illumina HiSeq 2500. TCRbeta libraries were constructed through three rounds of nested PCR with primers (Table S4) according to protocols modified from ARM-PCR. Before sequencing, PCR products of 200-500 bp were excised from the gel and purified with the QIAquick gel extraction kit. In the source study's methods: Reads were cleaned with Trimmomatic, merged with FLASH into complete CDR3 sequences, and assigned to V(D)J germline segments with MiTCR. VDJtools was used to compute clonal diversity as the inverse Simpson's index. In-frame sequences without a premature stop codon were defined as productive reads. TCRdb cleaned the public reads at Q25 with fastp, built clones with MiXCR and kept in-frame beta chains. Records with the same CDR3 protein are collapsed into one entry carrying the most frequent genes and DNA. In this record, the V and J calls reflect TCRdb's handling and not the investigators' own analysis. The sample profile shows roughly 67,000 distinct CDR3 sequences; around 60% of them were found once. The top ten clonotypes cover roughly 21% of the sample.

RNA was isolated from bulk unsorted tissue, and RNA quality was assessed with a NanoDrop ND-1000 and an Agilent 2100. Donors were newly diagnosed lung cancer patients admitted for thoracic surgery in China between August and November 2014, without prior chemotherapy. Patients with previous radiotherapy or chemotherapy, or with another concurrent cancer, were excluded from the study. Pieces of surgical tissue measuring about 1-2 cm3 were kept in RNAlater solution and held at -80 degrees C until needed. Including the terminal cysteine and phenylalanine, the CDR3 comprises 15 residues. Of all the DNA, just the CDR3 is kept, 45 bases in frame from base 1. Via the germline V gene, CDR1 is LGHNA and CDR2 YNFKEQ.

The chain links TRBV4-2 with TRBJ1-1; a confident D gene designation cannot be given. Sequenced input: lung tumor tissue. This TCR was sampled from a man between 50 and 59 years old with non-small cell lung cancer. The CDR3 here reads CVSSQDGAGDTEAFF. The sequenced DNA: TGTGTCAGCAGCCAAGATGGTGCCGGGGACACTGAAGCTTTCTTT.